This T cell receptor (beta chain) was documented in a study of T-cell memory formation after mild COVID-19. Study-level information: TCR clustering was largely donor specific. Study-wide findings and caveats: Cross-reactive memory appears to have joined, as suggested by some responding clones showing up in pre-infection memory. Mostly located in CM and EM were contracting CD4+ clones, with contracting CD8+ clones located in EMRA.

This CDR3 comprises 14 residues. CDR1 and CDR2 from the germline V gene are SNHLY and FYNNEI. With 8 bases clipped from V and 5 bases from J, the junction kept 10 bases outside the gene matches. The TCR alpha and TCR beta cDNA libraries, bearing sample barcodes and UMIs, were generated by 5'RACE using constant-segment primers. One entry per CDR3 protein results from TCRdb running MiXCR on the 5' RACE reads. The table shows 95,000 to 120,000 distinct CDR3 sequences, with roughly 19% occurring only once. A single count supports this clonotype. Its specificity is unknown. Input material: PBMCs or a T cell subset sorted from them (not recorded which). This chain uses TRBV2 with TRBJ2-5; 8 bases line up with TRBD1. This sequence originates from a man between 18 and 35 years old who had mild COVID-19 (a few samples of this study predate the infection). Cell type and time point are not known. CDR3 region: CASDHRQGKETQYF. Here the CDR3 DNA reads TGTGCCAGCGACCATAGACAGGGGAAGGAGACCCAGTACTTC.